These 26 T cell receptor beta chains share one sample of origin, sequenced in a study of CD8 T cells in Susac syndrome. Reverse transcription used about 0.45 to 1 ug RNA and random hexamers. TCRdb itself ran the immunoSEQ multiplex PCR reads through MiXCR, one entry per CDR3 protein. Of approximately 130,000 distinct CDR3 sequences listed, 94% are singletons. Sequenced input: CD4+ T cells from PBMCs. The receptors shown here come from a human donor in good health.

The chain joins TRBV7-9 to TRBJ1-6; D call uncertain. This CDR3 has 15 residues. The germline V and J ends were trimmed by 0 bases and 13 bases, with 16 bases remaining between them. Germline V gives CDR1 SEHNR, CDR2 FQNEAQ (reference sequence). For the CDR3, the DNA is TGTGCCAGCAGCTTAGCAGGTGGGCCGCGGCACCCCCTCCACTTT. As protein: CASSLAGGPRHPLHF.

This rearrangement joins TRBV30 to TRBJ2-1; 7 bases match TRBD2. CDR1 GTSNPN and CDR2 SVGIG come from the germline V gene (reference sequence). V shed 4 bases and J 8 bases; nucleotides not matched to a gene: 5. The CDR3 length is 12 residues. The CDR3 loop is CAWIPAGHEQFF. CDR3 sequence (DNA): TGTGCCTGGATCCCAGCGGGACATGAGCAGTTCTTC.

The CDR3 region is CSARDPKGSANTGELFF. In DNA form, the CDR3 reads TGCAGTGCTAGAGATCCGAAGGGCTCAGCGAACACCGGGGAGCTGTTTTTT. The chain uses TRBV20-1 and TRBJ2-2; D gene ambiguous. Trimming pared 0 bases from V and 0 bases from J, leaving 14 bases between. Germline V CDR1 and CDR2: DFQATT, SNEGSKA (reference sequence). This CDR3 has 17 residues.

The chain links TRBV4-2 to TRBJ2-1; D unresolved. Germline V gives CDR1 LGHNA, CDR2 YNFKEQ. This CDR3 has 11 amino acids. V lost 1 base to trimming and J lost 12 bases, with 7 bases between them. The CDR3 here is CASSQAAWQFF. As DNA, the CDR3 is TGTGCCAGCAGCCAAGCGGCTTGGCAGTTCTTC.

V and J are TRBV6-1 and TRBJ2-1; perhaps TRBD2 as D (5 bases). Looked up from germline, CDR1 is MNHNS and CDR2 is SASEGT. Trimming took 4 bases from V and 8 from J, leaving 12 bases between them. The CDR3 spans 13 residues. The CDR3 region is CASSGPSGDEQFF. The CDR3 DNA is TGTGCCAGCAGTGGGCCCAGCGGAGATGAGCAGTTCTTC.

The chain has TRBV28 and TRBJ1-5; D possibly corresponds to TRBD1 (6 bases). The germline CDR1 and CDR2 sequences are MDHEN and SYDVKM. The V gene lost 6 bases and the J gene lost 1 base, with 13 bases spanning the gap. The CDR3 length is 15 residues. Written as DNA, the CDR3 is TGTGCCAGCAGGGCGACAGGTCTAAGCAATCAGCCCCAGCATTTT. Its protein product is CASRATGLSNQPQHF.

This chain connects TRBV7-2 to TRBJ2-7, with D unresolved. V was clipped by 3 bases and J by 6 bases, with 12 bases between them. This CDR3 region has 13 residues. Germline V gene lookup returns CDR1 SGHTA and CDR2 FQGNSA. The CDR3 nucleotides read TGTGCCAGCAGCTTCGCCGACCTTGTCGAGCAGTACTTC. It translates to CASSFADLVEQYF.

DNA of the CDR3: TGCAGTGCTAGAGGACTAGCGGGAGAAGAGACCCAGTACTTC. The encoded protein is CSARGLAGEETQYF. V gene TRBV20-1 combines with J gene TRBJ2-5, with 12 bases matching TRBD2. The CDR3 has 14 residues. Trimming removed 1 base from V and 3 bases from J; junction bases left unmatched: 0. Germline V gives CDR1 DFQATT, CDR2 SNEGSKA (reference sequence).

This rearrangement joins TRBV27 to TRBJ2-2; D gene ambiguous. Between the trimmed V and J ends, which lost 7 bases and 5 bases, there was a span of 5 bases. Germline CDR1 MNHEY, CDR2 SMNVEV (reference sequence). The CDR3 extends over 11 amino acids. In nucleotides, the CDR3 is TGTGCCAGCAAGAGGACCGGGGAGCTGTTTTTT. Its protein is CASKRTGELFF.

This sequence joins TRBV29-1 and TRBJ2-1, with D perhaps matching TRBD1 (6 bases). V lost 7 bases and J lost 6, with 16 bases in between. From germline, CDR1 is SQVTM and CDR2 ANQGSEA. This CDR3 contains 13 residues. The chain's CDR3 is CSASGQTINEQFF. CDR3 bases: TGCAGCGCCTCCGGACAGACAATCAATGAGCAGTTCTTC.

CDR3 protein: CSALRGLAVWNEQFF. For the CDR3, the DNA is TGCAGTGCTCTTAGGGGACTAGCGGTATGGAATGAGCAGTTCTTC. V is TRBV20-1 and J is TRBJ2-1, with 11 bases identical to TRBD2. Trimming at V came to 5 bases and at J to 7 bases, leaving 10 bases not matched to a gene. The germline CDR1 and CDR2 sequences are DFQATT and SNEGSKA (reference sequence). This CDR3 comprises 15 residues.

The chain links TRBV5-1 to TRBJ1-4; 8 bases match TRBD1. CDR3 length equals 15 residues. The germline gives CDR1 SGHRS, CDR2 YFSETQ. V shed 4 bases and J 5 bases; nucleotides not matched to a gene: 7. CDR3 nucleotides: TGCGCCAGCAGCACCACCGGGACAGGAAATGAAAAACTGTTTTTT. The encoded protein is CASSTTGTGNEKLFF.

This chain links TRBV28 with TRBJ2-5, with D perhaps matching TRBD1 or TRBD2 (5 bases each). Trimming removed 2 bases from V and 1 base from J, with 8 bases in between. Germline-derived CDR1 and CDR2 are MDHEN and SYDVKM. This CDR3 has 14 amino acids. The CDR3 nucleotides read TGTGCCAGCAGTTTAGGGGACGGCCAAGAGACCCAGTACTTC. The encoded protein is CASSLGDGQETQYF.

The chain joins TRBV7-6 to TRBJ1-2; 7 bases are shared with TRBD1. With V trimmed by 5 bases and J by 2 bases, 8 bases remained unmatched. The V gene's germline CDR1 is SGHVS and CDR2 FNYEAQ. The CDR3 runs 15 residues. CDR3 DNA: TGTGCCAGCAGCGCGAACAGGGGTCTGAACTATGGCTACACCTTC. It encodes CASSANRGLNYGYTF.

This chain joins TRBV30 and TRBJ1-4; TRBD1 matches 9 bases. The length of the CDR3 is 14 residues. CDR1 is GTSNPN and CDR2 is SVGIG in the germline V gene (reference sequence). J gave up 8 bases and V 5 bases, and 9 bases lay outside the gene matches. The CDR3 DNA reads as TGTGCCTGGCAACCGGGGACAGGGCAGGAAAAACTGTTTTTT. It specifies CAWQPGTGQEKLFF. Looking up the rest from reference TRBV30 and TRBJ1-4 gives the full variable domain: SQTIHQWPATLVQPVGSPLSLECTVEGTSNPNLYWYRQAAGRGLQLLFYSVGIGQISSEVPQNLSASRPQDRQFILSSKKLLLSDSGFYLCAWQPGTGQEKLFFGSGTQLSVL.

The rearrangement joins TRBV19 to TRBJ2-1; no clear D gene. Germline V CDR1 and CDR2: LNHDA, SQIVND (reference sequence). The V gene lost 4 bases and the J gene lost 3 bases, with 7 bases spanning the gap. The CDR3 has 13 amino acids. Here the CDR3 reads CASSSLGYNEQFF. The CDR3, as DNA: TGTGCCAGTAGTAGCCTGGGCTACAATGAGCAGTTCTTC.

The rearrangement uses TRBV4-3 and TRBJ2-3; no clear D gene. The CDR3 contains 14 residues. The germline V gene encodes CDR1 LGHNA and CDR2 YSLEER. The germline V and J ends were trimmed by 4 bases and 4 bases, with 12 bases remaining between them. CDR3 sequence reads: CASSLRPGPDTQYF. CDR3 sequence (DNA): TGCGCCAGCAGCCTCCGTCCCGGCCCAGATACGCAGTATTTT.

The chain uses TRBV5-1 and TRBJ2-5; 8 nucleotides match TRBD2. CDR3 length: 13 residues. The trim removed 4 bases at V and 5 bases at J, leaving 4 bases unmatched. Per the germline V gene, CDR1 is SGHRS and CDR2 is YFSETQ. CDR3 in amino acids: CASSGAGAETQYF. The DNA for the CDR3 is TGCGCCAGCAGCGGAGCGGGAGCGGAGACCCAGTACTTC.

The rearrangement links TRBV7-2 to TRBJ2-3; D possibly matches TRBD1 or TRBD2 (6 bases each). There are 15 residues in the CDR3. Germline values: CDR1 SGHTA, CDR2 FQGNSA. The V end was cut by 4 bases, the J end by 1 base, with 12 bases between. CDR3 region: CASSSRGPGTDTQYF. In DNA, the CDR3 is TGTGCCAGCAGCTCCCGGGGGCCTGGCACAGATACGCAGTATTTT.

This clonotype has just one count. Written as DNA, the CDR3 is TGTGCCAGCACCTTTATGGGACAGCCCTTAAGCAATCAGCCCCAGCATTTT. This encodes CASTFMGQPLSNQPQHF. The chain uses TRBV28 and TRBJ1-5; 7 positions match TRBD1. The trim removed 7 bases at V and 1 base at J, leaving 13 bases unmatched. Per germline, CDR1 MDHEN and CDR2 SYDVKM. The CDR3 contains 17 residues. The entire variable domain, with the rest obtained from reference TRBV28 and TRBJ1-5, is as follows: DVKVTQSSRYLVKRTGEKVFLECVQDMDHENMFWYRQDPGLGLRLIYFSYDVKMKEKGDIPEGYSVSREKKERFSLILESASTNQTSMYLCASTFMGQPLSNQPQHFGDGTRLSIL.

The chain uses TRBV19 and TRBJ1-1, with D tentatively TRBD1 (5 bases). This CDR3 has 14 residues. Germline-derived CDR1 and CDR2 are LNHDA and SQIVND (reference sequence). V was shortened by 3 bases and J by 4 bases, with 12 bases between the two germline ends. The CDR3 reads CASSMTWGLTEAFF. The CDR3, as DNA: TGTGCCAGTAGTATGACTTGGGGCCTCACTGAAGCTTTCTTT.

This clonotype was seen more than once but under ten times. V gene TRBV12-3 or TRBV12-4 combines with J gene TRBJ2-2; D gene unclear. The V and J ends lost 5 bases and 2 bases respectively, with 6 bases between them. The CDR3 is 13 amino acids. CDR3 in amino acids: CASSRSNTGELFF. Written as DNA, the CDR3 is TGTGCCAGCAGTCGGAGTAACACCGGGGAGCTGTTTTTT.

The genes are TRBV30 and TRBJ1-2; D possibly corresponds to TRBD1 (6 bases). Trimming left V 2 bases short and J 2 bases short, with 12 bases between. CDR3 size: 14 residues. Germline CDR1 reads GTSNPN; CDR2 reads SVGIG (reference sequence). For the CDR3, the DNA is TGTGCCTGGAGTCCGGGGGCGCCGAACTATGGCTACACCTTC. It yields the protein CAWSPGAPNYGYTF.

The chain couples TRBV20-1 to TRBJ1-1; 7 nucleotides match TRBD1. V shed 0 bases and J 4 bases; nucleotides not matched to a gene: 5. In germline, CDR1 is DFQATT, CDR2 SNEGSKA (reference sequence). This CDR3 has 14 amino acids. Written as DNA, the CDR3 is TGCAGTGCTAGAGATCCATCAGGGGGCACTGAAGCTTTCTTT. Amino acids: CSARDPSGGTEAFF.

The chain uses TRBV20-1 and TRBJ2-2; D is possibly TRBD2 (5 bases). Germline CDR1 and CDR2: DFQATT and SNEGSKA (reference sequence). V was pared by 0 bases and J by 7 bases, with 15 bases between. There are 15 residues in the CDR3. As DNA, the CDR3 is TGCAGTGCTAGAGATCTGGCGAGGGAAGGCGGGGAGCTGTTTTTT. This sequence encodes CSARDLAREGGELFF.

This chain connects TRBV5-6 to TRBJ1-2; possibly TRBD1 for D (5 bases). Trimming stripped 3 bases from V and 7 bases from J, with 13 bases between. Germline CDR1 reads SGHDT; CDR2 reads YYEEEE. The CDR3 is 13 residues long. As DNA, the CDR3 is TGTGCCAGCAGCTGGGGACCTGGGCCTGGCTACACCTTC. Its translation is CASSWGPGPGYTF.